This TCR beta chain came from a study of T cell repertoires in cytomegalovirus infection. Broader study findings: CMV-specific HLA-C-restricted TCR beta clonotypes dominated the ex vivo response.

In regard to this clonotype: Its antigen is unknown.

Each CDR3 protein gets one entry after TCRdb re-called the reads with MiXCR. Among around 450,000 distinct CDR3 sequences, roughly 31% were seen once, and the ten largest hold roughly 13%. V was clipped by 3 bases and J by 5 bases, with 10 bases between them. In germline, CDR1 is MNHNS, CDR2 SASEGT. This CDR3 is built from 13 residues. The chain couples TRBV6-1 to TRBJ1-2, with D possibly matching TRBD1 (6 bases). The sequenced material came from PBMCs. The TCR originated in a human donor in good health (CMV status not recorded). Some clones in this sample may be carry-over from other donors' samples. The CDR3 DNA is TGTGCCAGCAGTGACAGGGGAGCTTATGGCTACACCTTC. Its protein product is CASSDRGAYGYTF.